One sample yielded the 30 T cell receptor beta chains listed below, sequenced in a study of vaccination effects on CD4 cells after COVID-19. The culture ran for about eleven days before CD4+ T cells were isolated. Antigen specificity for these receptors is unknown. The data were produced by immunoSEQ multiplex PCR, yet TCRdb's version contains in-frame clones alone and is incomplete. In the table there are over 45,000 clones, 60% to 85% of which are singletons. The starting material was CD4+ T cells from PBMCs cultured without peptide, obtained before COVID-19 vaccination. The receptors originated from a human donor who received a COVID-19 vaccine.

V is TRBV4-3 and J is TRBJ1-6, with 10 nucleotides matching TRBD1. Germline CDR1 reads LGHNA; CDR2 reads YSLEER. The CDR3 length is 17 residues. V lost 2 bases to trimming and J lost 6 bases; unmatched junction nucleotides: 7. CDR3 sequence (DNA): TGCGCCAGCAGCCAAACGACAGGGGGCAACTTTAATTCACCCCTCCACTTT. It codes for CASSQTTGGNFNSPLHF.

This chain connects TRBV5-1 to TRBJ2-2, with 7 bases lining up with TRBD2. CDR1 SGHRS and CDR2 YFSETQ come from the germline V gene. The CDR3 consists of 14 residues. V lost 1 base, J lost 4 bases, and 1 base stayed unmatched. The DNA of the CDR3 is TGCGCCAGCAGCTTGTCGGGGGGCACCGGGGAGCTGTTTTTT. Protein product: CASSLSGGTGELFF.

This rearrangement joins TRBV3-1 (or the pseudogene TRBV3-2) to TRBJ2-7; the D is unclear. This CDR3 contains 13 residues. Per the germline V gene, CDR1 is LGHDT and CDR2 is YNNKEL (reference sequence). V lost 1 base and J lost 7, with 11 bases in between. In DNA form, the CDR3 reads TGTGCCAGCAGCCAAGGCAACAGCCGGGAGCAGTACGTC. Amino acids: CASSQGNSREQYV.

The V gene is TRBV5-6, the J gene TRBJ2-3; D remains ambiguous. CDR1 is SGHDT and CDR2 is YYEEEE in the germline V gene. V shed 1 base and J shed 5 bases, with 11 bases lying between them. The CDR3 extends over 14 amino acids. The CDR3 protein is CASSLPGTQDTQYF. The DNA of the CDR3 is TGTGCCAGCAGCTTGCCCGGCACCCAAGATACGCAGTATTTT.

The V call is TRBV12-3 or TRBV12-4, the J call TRBJ2-7; 10 bases agree with TRBD1. The CDR3 sequence is 13 residues long. V was clipped by 5 bases and J by 5 bases; unmatched bases: 3. CDR3: CASSVGQGHEQYV. The CDR3 DNA reads TGTGCCAGCAGTGTGGGACAGGGGCACGAGCAGTACGTC.

CDR3 DNA sequence: TGTGCCAGCTCACCCAATTTTGGACAGGGGAATCTGTTTTTT. Translated, it gives CASSPNFGQGNLFF. This rearrangement joins TRBV18 to TRBJ1-4, with 9 bases identical to TRBD1. Germline V gene lookup returns CDR1 KGHSH and CDR2 LQKENI. The V segment lost 3 bases and the J segment 14 bases; nucleotides outside the gene matches: 10. The CDR3 has 14 residues. The full variable domain, with the rest looked up from reference TRBV18 and TRBJ1-4, is NAGVMQNPRHLVRRRGQEARLRCSPMKGHSHVYWYRQLPEEGLKFMVYLQKENIIDESGMPKERFSAEFPKEGPSILRIQQVVRGDSAAYFCASSPNFGQGNLFFGSGTQLSVL.

The chain has TRBV27 and TRBJ1-1; weak D call: TRBD1 (6 bases). The CDR3 loop spans 16 amino acids. V was cut by 6 bases and J by 2 bases, with 19 bases left in between. Germline V gives CDR1 MNHEY, CDR2 SMNVEV (reference sequence). CDR3 loop: CASSQRQVSINTEAFF. CDR3 nucleotides: TGTGCCAGCAGCCAAAGACAGGTCAGCATTAACACTGAAGCTTTCTTT.

This sequence joins TRBV24-1 and TRBJ2-7, with D tentatively TRBD2 (6 bases). V gave up 11 bases and J gave up 3 bases, with 16 bases separating them. The CDR3 length is 13 residues. Germline V gives CDR1 KGHDR, CDR2 SFDVKD. CDR3 DNA: TGTGCCAACCAAACATGGACTATCTACGAGCAGTACGTC. Translated, it gives CANQTWTIYEQYV.

This clone was detected only once. This sequence joins TRBV24-1 and TRBJ2-1; D remains ambiguous. Germline V lookup: CDR1 KGHDR, CDR2 SFDVKD. V lost 1 base and J lost 9, with 12 bases in between. CDR3 size: 14 residues. As DNA, the CDR3 is TGTGCCACCAGTGATTTAGGAAGGCTGGGTGAGCAGTTCTTC. Protein: CATSDLGRLGEQFF.

The chain uses TRBV7-2 and TRBJ2-3; D remains unclear. Trimming pared 1 base from V and 6 bases from J, leaving 8 bases between. Germline assignment: CDR1 SGHTA and CDR2 FQGNSA. CDR3 length: 13 residues. Written as DNA, the CDR3 is TGTGCCAGCAGCTTAGAATATGTGGATACGCAGTATTTT. Amino acid sequence: CASSLEYVDTQYF.

The rearrangement links TRBV6-5 to TRBJ2-7, with a possible D match to TRBD1 (6 bases). This CDR3 is 12 amino acids long. The germline gives CDR1 MNHEY, CDR2 SVGAGI. The ends were cut back, 8 bases at V and 3 bases at J, with 11 bases in the middle. The CDR3 sequence: CASWGHNYEQYV. In nucleotides, the CDR3 is TGTGCCAGCTGGGGACACAACTACGAGCAGTACGTC.

The chain uses TRBV30 and TRBJ1-2, with D hard to call. This CDR3 contains 12 residues. Germline CDR1 is GTSNPN and CDR2 is SVGIG (reference sequence). The V end was cut by 4 bases, the J end by 4 bases, with 10 bases between. This CDR3 is CAWTPGSYGYTF. The CDR3 DNA is TGTGCCTGGACCCCGGGGAGCTATGGCTACACCTTC.

This clone occurred a few times. The chain couples TRBV7-8 to TRBJ2-1, with 8 bases that match TRBD2. Germline V lookup: CDR1 SGHVS, CDR2 FQNEAQ. V gave up 5 bases and J gave up 0 bases; unmatched junction bases: 3. The CDR3 contains 15 residues. CDR3 sequence: CASSSSGVSYNEQFF. DNA for the CDR3: TGTGCCAGCAGCAGTAGCGGGGTCTCCTACAATGAGCAGTTCTTC.

The CDR3 here is CASSLELGAGHEKLFF. Written as DNA, the CDR3 is TGTGCCAGTAGCCTGGAGCTGGGGGCCGGGCACGAAAAACTGTTTTTT. V usage is TRBV19 and J usage is TRBJ1-4; the D gene is possibly TRBD1 (6 bases). Between the trimmed V and J ends, which lost 6 bases and 8 bases, there was a span of 22 bases. Germline CDR1 LNHDA, CDR2 SQIVND (reference sequence). The CDR3 totals 16 residues.

The chain joins TRBV6-5 to TRBJ1-6, with D possibly being TRBD1 (5 bases). This CDR3 is built from 14 residues. The germline V gene has CDR1 MNHEY and CDR2 SVGAGI. The V end lost 7 bases, the J end lost 10 bases, and 17 bases lay between the germline ends. The CDR3 here is CASTPGGSWSPLHF. The DNA for the CDR3 is TGTGCCAGCACCCCCGGGGGTAGTTGGTCACCCCTCCACTTT.

The rearrangement links TRBV6-2 or TRBV6-3 to TRBJ1-2; TRBD1 matches at 8 bases. The germline V gene has CDR1 MNHEY and CDR2 SVGEGT. Trimming cost V 6 bases and J 8 bases; bases outside gene matches: 17. The CDR3 loop spans 16 amino acids. CDR3 in DNA: TGTGCCAGCAGCGACCCAGCAGGGGGCACTTCGGAAGGCTACACCTTC. It encodes CASSDPAGGTSEGYTF.

As DNA, the CDR3 is TGTGCCATCAGTCGACAGGGCACCTACGAGCAGTACGTC. As protein: CAISRQGTYEQYV. The chain links TRBV10-3 to TRBJ2-7, with 7 positions matching TRBD1. Germline trimming cut 5 bases from V and 2 bases from J; bases unmatched to any gene: 3. This CDR3 has 13 amino acids. Germline V lookup: CDR1 ENHRY, CDR2 SYGVKD.

The chain couples TRBV6-2 or TRBV6-3 to TRBJ1-3; possible D gene TRBD1, 6 bases. Germline CDR1 and CDR2: MNHEY and SVGEGT. This CDR3 has 17 residues. Deletions cut 3 bases from V and 0 bases from J, with 15 bases between. DNA of the CDR3: TGTGCCAGCAGTTATCGTGGGACACCAATCTCTGGAAACACCATATATTTT. Its translation is CASSYRGTPISGNTIYF.

The rearrangement uses TRBV7-2 and TRBJ2-5, with TRBD2 matching over 10 bases. Looked up from germline, CDR1 is SGHTA and CDR2 is FQGNSA. The junction had 14 bases not matched to a gene; V was cut back by 5 bases and J by 5 bases. There are 17 residues in the CDR3. CDR3 sequence: CASSQLILAGVQETQYF. Written as DNA, the CDR3 is TGTGCCAGCAGCCAACTGATCCTAGCGGGGGTTCAGGAGACCCAGTACTTC.

The chain links TRBV11-2 to TRBJ2-2; perhaps D is TRBD1 or TRBD2 (6 bases each). With 7 bases removed from V and 4 bases from J, the gap between germline ends came to 19 bases. The CDR3 is 16 residues long. Germline CDR1 is SGHAT and CDR2 is FQNNGV. The CDR3 reads CASTFLRGRSTGELFF. The DNA of the CDR3 is TGTGCCAGCACCTTCCTCCGGGGGCGCAGCACCGGGGAGCTGTTTTTT.

This chain joins TRBV3-1 (or the pseudogene TRBV3-2) and TRBJ2-3, with D unresolved. The V gene's germline CDR1 is LGHDT and CDR2 YNNKEL (reference sequence). The CDR3 length is 13 residues. V lost 4 bases and J lost 3, with 8 bases in between. The CDR3 sequence is CASSRLQTDTQYF. In nucleotides, the CDR3 is TGTGCCAGCAGCCGTCTTCAGACAGATACGCAGTATTTT.

As to this clone: Other nucleotide sequences from this sample produce the same CDR3. The V gene is TRBV2, the J gene TRBJ2-5, with 11 nucleotides matching TRBD1. Germline CDR1 is SNHLY and CDR2 is FYNNEI. V dropped 6 bases and J dropped 3; count of bases not matched to a gene: 3. The CDR3 sequence is 14 residues long. The CDR3 nucleotides read TGTGCCAGCAGGAGGACAGGGGGCGAAGAGACCCAGTACTTC. The encoded protein is CASRRTGGEETQYF.

The CDR3 bases are TGTGCCAGTAGTAGTTGGGGGGTGCAGGGGTCGGGAAATGAGCAGTTCTTC. Translated, it gives CASSSWGVQGSGNEQFF. The J gene is TRBJ2-1, the V gene TRBV19; D possibly matches TRBD1 or TRBD2 (6 bases each). With 4 bases removed from V and 7 bases from J, the gap between germline ends came to 23 bases. This CDR3 contains 17 residues. CDR1 and CDR2 from the germline V gene are LNHDA and SQIVND (reference sequence).

The chain combines TRBV7-3 with TRBJ1-2; unclear D gene. Trimming stripped 5 bases from V and 8 bases from J, with 15 bases between. Germline CDR1 SGHTA, CDR2 FQGTGA. The CDR3 loop spans 13 amino acids. The DNA of the CDR3 is TGTGCCAGCAGCCCGAACCGGGATGCCGGCTACACCTTC. Its protein product is CASSPNRDAGYTF. Full variable domain (missing parts from reference TRBV7-3 and TRBJ1-2): GAGVSQTPSNKVTEKGKYVELRCDPISGHTALYWYRQSLGQGPEFLIYFQGTGAADDSGLPNDRFFAVRPEGSVSTLKIQRTERGDSAVYLCASSPNRDAGYTFGSGTRLTVV.

This chain uses TRBV4-1 with TRBJ2-6; TRBD1 matches at 9 bases. The CDR3 length is 18 residues. Per the germline V gene, CDR1 is MGHRA and CDR2 is YSYEKL. V trimming: 7 bases; J trimming: 0 bases; junction bases outside the gene matches: 10. In nucleotides, the CDR3 is TGCGCCAGCACCGCTGAGAGGACAGGGGCCTCTGGGGCCAACGTCCTGACTTTC. Residues: CASTAERTGASGANVLTF.

The chain combines TRBV5-1 with TRBJ2-2; 8 nucleotides line up with TRBD1. Germline V gene data show CDR1 as SGHRS and CDR2 as YFSETQ. Germline trimming cut 3 bases from V and 4 bases from J; bases unmatched to any gene: 8. The CDR3 spans 16 residues. The DNA of the CDR3 is TGCGCCAGCAGCTCGCCCGGGACAGGCTTCACCGGGGAGCTGTTTTTT. This sequence encodes CASSSPGTGFTGELFF.

This clone was found once. V and J are TRBV4-3 and TRBJ1-1; 7 nucleotides match TRBD1. This CDR3 comprises 14 residues. Germline lookup yields CDR1 LGHNA and CDR2 YSLEER. V was pared by 0 bases and J by 4 bases, with 2 bases of the junction left unmatched. CDR3 nucleotides: TGCGCCAGCAGCCAAGATACAGGGGTCACTGAAGCTTTCTTT. Encoded protein: CASSQDTGVTEAFF.

This rearrangement joins TRBV5-1 to TRBJ2-5; 11 bases fit TRBD2. The CDR3 length is 15 residues. Looked up from germline, CDR1 is SGHRS and CDR2 is YFSETQ. The trim removed 4 bases at V and 3 bases at J, leaving 5 bases unmatched. CDR3 in DNA: TGCGCCAGCAGCGACATAGCGGGGGGGGAAGAGACCCAGTACTTC. It encodes CASSDIAGGEETQYF.

The chain recombines TRBV4-2 with TRBJ2-1, with D unresolved. V gave up 4 bases and J gave up 6 bases, with 10 bases separating them. This CDR3 is built from 13 residues. The germline V gene encodes CDR1 LGHNA and CDR2 YNFKEQ. For the CDR3, the DNA is TGTGCCAGCAGCCCTGACGTGGGCAATGAGCAGTTCTTC. Encoded protein: CASSPDVGNEQFF.

The chain recombines TRBV5-1 with TRBJ2-5, with 15 bases aligning to TRBD2. V shed 3 bases, J shed 3 bases, and the junction held 3 bases outside the gene matches. The CDR3 extends over 16 amino acids. Germline lookup yields CDR1 SGHRS and CDR2 YFSETQ. In nucleotides, the CDR3 is TGCGCCAGCAGCTCTCGGACTAGCGGGGGGGAAGAGACCCAGTACTTC. This codes for CASSSRTSGGEETQYF. Looking up the rest from reference TRBV5-1 and TRBJ2-5 gives the full variable domain: KAGVTQTPRYLIKTRGQQVTLSCSPISGHRSVSWYQQTPGQGLQFLFEYFSETQRNKGNFPGRFSGRQFSNSRSEMNVSTLELGDSALYLCASSSRTSGGEETQYFGPGTRLLVL.